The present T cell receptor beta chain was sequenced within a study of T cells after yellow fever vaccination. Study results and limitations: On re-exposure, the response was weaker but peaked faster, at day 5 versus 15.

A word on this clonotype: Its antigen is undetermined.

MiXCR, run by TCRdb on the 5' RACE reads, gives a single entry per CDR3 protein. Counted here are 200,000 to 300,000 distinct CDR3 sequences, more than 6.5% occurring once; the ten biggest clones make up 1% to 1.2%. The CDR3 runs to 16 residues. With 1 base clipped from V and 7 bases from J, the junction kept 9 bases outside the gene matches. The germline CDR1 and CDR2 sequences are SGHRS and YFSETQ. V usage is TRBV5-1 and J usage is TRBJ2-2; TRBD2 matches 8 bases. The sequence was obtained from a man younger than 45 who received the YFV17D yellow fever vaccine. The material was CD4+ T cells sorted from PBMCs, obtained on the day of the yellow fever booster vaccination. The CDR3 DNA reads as TGCGCCAGCAGCTTGTCGGCTAGCGGGCGCAGCGGGGAGCTGTTTTTT. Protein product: CASSLSASGRSGELFF.